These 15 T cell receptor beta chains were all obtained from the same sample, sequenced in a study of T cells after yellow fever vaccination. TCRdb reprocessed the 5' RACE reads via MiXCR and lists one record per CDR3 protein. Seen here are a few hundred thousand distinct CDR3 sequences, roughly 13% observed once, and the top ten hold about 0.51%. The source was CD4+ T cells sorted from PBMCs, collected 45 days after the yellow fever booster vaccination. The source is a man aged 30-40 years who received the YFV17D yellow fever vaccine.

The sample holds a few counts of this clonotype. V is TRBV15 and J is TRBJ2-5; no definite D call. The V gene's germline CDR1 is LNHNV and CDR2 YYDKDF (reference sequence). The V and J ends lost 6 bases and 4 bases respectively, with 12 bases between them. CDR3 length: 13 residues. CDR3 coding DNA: TGTGCCACCAGGTCTAGTATCGGAGAGACCCAGTACTTC. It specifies CATRSSIGETQYF. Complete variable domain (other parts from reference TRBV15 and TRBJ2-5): DAMVIQNPRYQVTQFGKPVTLSCSQTLNHNVMYWYQQKSSQAPKLLFHYYDKDFNNEADTPDNFQSRRPNTSFCFLDIRSPGLGDTAMYLCATRSSIGETQYFGPGTRLLVL.

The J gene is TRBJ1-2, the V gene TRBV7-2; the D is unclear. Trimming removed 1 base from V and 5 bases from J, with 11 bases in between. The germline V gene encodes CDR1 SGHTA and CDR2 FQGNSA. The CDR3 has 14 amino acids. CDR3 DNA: TGTGCCAGCAGCTTAGAACCGAGAGTATATGGCTACACCTTC. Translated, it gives CASSLEPRVYGYTF.

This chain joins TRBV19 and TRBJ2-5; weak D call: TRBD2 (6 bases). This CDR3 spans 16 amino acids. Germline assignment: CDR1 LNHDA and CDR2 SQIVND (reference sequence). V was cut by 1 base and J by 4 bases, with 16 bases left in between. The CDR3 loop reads CASSIVSSVNGETQYF. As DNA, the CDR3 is TGTGCCAGTAGTATAGTTTCTAGCGTTAATGGAGAGACCCAGTACTTC.

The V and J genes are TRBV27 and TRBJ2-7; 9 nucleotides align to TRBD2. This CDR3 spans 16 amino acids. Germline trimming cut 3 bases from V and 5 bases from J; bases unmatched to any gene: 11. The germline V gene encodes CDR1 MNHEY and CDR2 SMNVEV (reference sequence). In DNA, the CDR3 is TGTGCCAGCAGTTTTCAACCTCCGGGACTAGCACACGAGCAGTACTTC. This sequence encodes CASSFQPPGLAHEQYF.

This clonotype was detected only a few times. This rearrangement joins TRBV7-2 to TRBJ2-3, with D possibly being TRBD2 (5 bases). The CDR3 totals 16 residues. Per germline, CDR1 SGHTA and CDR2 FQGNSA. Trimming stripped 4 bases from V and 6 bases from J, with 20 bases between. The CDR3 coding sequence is TGTGCCAGCAGCTCCACTCGGACCGGAGGTTCGGATACGCAGTATTTT. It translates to CASSSTRTGGSDTQYF.

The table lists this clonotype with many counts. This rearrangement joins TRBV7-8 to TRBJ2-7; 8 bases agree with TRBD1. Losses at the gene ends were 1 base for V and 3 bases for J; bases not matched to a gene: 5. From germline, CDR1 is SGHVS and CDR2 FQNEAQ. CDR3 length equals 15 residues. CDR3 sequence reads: CASSLDRDRFYEQYF. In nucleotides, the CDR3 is TGTGCCAGCAGCTTAGACCGGGACAGGTTCTACGAGCAGTACTTC. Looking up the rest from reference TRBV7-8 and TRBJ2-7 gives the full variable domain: GAGVSQSPRYKVAKRGQDVALRCDPISGHVSLFWYQQALGQGPEFLTYFQNEAQLDKSGLPSDRFFAERPEGSVSTLKIQRTQQEDSAVYLCASSLDRDRFYEQYFGPGTRLTVT.

CDR3: CASKTQGRETQYF. CDR3 sequence (DNA): TGTGCCAGCAAGACCCAGGGGAGAGAGACCCAGTACTTC. The chain joins TRBV6-1 to TRBJ2-5, with a possible D match to TRBD1 (6 bases). CDR1 and CDR2 from the germline V gene are MNHNS and SASEGT. The CDR3 is made up of 13 amino acids. The V end lost 7 bases, the J end lost 4 bases, and 13 bases lay between the germline ends.

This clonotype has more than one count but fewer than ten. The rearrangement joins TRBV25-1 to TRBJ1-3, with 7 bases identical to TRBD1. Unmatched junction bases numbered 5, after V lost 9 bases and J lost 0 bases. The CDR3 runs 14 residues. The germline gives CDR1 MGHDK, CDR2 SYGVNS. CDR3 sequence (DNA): TGTGCCAGTAGGGACAGATACTCTGGAAACACCATATATTTT. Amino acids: CASRDRYSGNTIYF.

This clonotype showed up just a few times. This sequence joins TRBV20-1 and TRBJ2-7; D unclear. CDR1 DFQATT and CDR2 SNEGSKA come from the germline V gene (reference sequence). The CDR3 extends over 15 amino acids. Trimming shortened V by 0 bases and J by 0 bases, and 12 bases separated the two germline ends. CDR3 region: CSARDSLRSSYEQYF. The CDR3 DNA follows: TGCAGTGCTAGAGATAGCCTCAGGAGCTCCTACGAGCAGTACTTC.

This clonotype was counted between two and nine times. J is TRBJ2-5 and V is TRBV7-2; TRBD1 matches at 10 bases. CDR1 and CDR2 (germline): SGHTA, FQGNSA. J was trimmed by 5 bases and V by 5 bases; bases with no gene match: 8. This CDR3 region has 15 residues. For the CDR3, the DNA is TGTGCCAGCAGCCCCCGACAGGGGGCATGGGAGACCCAGTACTTC. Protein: CASSPRQGAWETQYF.

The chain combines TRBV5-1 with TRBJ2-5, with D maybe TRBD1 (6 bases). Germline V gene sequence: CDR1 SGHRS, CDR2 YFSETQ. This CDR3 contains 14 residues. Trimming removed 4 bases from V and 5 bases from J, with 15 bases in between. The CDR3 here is CASSPRGGSETQYF. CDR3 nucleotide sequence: TGCGCCAGCAGCCCTAGAGGGGGATCGGAGACCCAGTACTTC. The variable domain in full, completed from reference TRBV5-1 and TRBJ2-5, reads KAGVTQTPRYLIKTRGQQVTLSCSPISGHRSVSWYQQTPGQGLQFLFEYFSETQRNKGNFPGRFSGRQFSNSRSEMNVSTLELGDSALYLCASSPRGGSETQYFGPGTRLLVL.

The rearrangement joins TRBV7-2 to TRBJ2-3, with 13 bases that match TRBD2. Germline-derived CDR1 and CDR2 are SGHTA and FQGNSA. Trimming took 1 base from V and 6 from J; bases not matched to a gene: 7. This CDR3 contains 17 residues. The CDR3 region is CASSLGRTSGRRDTQYF. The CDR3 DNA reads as TGTGCCAGCAGCTTAGGGAGGACTAGCGGGAGAAGGGATACGCAGTATTTT. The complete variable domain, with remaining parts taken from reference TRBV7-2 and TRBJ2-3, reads GAGVSQSPSNKVTEKGKDVELRCDPISGHTALYWYRQSLGQGLEFLIYFQGNSAPDKSGLPSDRFSAERTGGSVSTLTIQRTQQEDSAVYLCASSLGRTSGRRDTQYFGPGTRLTVL.

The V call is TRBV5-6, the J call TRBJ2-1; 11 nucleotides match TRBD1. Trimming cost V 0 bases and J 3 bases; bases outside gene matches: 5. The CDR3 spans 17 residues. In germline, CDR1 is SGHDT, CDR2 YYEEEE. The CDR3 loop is CASSLGGQGGYYNEQFF. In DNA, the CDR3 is TGTGCCAGCAGCTTGGGGGGACAGGGGGGATACTACAATGAGCAGTTCTTC.

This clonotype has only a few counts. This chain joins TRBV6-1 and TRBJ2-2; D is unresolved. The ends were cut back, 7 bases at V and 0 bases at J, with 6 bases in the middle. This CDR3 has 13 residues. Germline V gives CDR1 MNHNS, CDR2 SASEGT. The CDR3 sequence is CASTNPNTGELFF. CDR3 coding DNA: TGTGCCAGCACCAATCCGAACACCGGGGAGCTGTTTTTT.

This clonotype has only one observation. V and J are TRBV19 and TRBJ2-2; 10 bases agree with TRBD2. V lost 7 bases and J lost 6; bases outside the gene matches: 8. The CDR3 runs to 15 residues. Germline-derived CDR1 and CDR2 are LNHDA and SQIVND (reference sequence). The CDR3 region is CASKGAGGPPGELFF. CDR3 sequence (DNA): TGTGCCAGTAAAGGAGCGGGAGGGCCCCCCGGGGAGCTGTTTTTT.